Below, 13 T cell receptor beta chains from the same sample are listed, as sequenced in a study of T cell clonality in common variable immunodeficiency. Repertoires were generated with immunoSEQ multiplex PCR, while TCRdb's copy carries only in-frame clones and drops some. Recorded here are about 40,000 clones, none singletons. The sample was peripheral blood mononuclear cells. The source is a person aged 18-69 years in good health.

This clone was counted ten times or more. Coverage ceases 3 residues before the CDR3 finishes, and the germline J gene fills in the end. The rearrangement joins TRBV12-3 or TRBV12-4 to TRBJ2-3, with no clear D. Trimming stripped 5 bases from V and 6 bases from J, with 18 bases between. This CDR3 spans 15 amino acids. The CDR3 protein is CASSPPFSGGDTQYF. The sequenced CDR3 bases are TGTGCCAGCAGTCCCCCGTTTTCGGGTGGGGATACG.

The table lists this clone with many counts. The read halts 3 residues ahead of the CDR3 end, with the missing end drawn from the germline J gene. The chain uses TRBV20-1 and TRBJ1-1; maybe TRBD1 (6 bases). The V gene's germline CDR1 is DFQATT and CDR2 SNEGSKA (reference sequence). V was clipped by 3 bases and J by 2 bases, with 19 bases between them. The CDR3 is 16 amino acids. CDR3 amino acids: CSASDLDSKLNTEAFF. The sequenced part of the CDR3 DNA is TGCAGTGCTAGCGACCTGGACAGTAAACTAAACACTGAA.

This clone was detected ten times or more. Read sequence stops 3 residues before the CDR3 end, and the germline J gene provides the missing end. The V call is TRBV19, the J call TRBJ1-4, with TRBD1 matching over 7 bases. J was trimmed by 0 bases and V by 7 bases; bases with no gene match: 8. The CDR3 loop spans 16 amino acids. CDR1 and CDR2 (germline): LNHDA, SQIVND (reference sequence). CDR3 bases read: TGTGCCAGTAAGGAGAGGGGGCCCGCAACTAATGAAAAA. Translation: CASKERGPATNEK. Given in full, the CDR3 is CASKERGPATNEKLFF. The full variable domain, in which reference TRBV19 and TRBJ1-4 provide the parts outside the CDR3, is DGGITQSPKYLFRKEGQNVTLSCEQNLNHDAMYWYRQDPGQGLRLIYYSQIVNDFQKGDIAEGYSVSREKKESFPLTVTSAQKNPTAFYLCASKERGPATNEKLFFGSGTQLSVL.

Remarks on this clone: The read stops 3 residues short of the end of the CDR3; the missing end is completed from the germline J gene. The V call is TRBV11-3, the J call TRBJ1-3; D may be TRBD1 (5 bases). The CDR3 consists of 12 residues. V lost 8 bases and J 8 bases, leaving 13 bases between the germline ends. The germline V gene has CDR1 SGHNT and CDR2 YENEEA. The CDR3 spells CASSEGDDTIYF. The part of the CDR3 DNA that was read is TGTGCCAGCTCCGAAGGGGATGACACC.

This clone showed up many times. The read terminates 3 residues before the CDR3 end, so the remaining end is supplied by the germline J gene. The chain uses TRBV18 and TRBJ2-5; 8 positions match TRBD2. V trimming: 4 bases; J trimming: 2 bases; junction bases outside the gene matches: 6. Germline V CDR1 and CDR2: KGHSH, LQKENI. The CDR3 covers 15 residues. The sequenced CDR3 bases are TGTGCCAGCTCACTTACACTAGCGGAACAAGAGACC. Translation: CASSLTLAEQET. In full, the CDR3 is CASSLTLAEQETQYF.

This clone was recorded at least ten times. The CDR3 end is not reached by the read, which stops 3 residues before it; the germline J gene fills it in. V and J are TRBV7-2 and TRBJ2-1, with D possibly being TRBD1 (5 bases). Trimming removed 4 bases at V and 6 bases at J, with 10 bases between. The CDR3 totals 13 residues. Germline V lookup: CDR1 SGHTA, CDR2 FQGNSA. Here the CDR3 reads CASSSAGFNEQFF. Incomplete CDR3 DNA: TGTGCCAGCAGCTCAGCAGGGTTCAATGAG.

This clone turned up a few times. The read terminates 3 residues ahead of where the CDR3 ends, so the germline J gene completes it. J is TRBJ1-5 and V is TRBV2; a possible D gene is TRBD1 (5 bases). Trimming shortened V by 3 bases and J by 7 bases, and 16 bases separated the two germline ends. CDR3 size: 15 residues. Germline-derived CDR1 and CDR2 are SNHLY and FYNNEI. The CDR3 spells CASSDLNPQGQPQHF. The covered CDR3 bases are TGTGCCAGCAGTGATTTGAATCCCCAGGGCCAGCCC.

This clone was picked up many times. The read terminates 3 residues ahead of where the CDR3 ends, so the germline J gene completes it. The chain is built from TRBV20-1 and TRBJ2-1; TRBD2 matches 13 bases. CDR1 DFQATT and CDR2 SNEGSKA come from the germline V gene (reference sequence). J was trimmed by 2 bases and V by 6 bases; bases with no gene match: 1. This CDR3 region has 14 residues. This CDR3 reads CSATSGRAYNEQFF. The sequenced CDR3 bases are TGCAGTGCCACTAGCGGGAGGGCCTACAATGAG.

This clone was detected many times. With the read ending 3 residues before the CDR3 end, the germline J gene is used to fill in that end. The chain joins TRBV5-1 to TRBJ2-7, with D possibly being TRBD1 (6 bases). Germline values: CDR1 SGHRS, CDR2 YFSETQ. The CDR3 length is 14 residues. Trimming took off 4 bases at V and 5 bases at J, with 16 bases between the two ends. The sequenced CDR3 bases are TGCGCCAGCAGCGCAGGGGTTGGGGCCGACGAG. Its translation is CASSAGVGADE. The CDR3 in full is CASSAGVGADEQYF.

This clone was detected ten times or more. Coverage ceases 3 residues before the CDR3 finishes, and the germline J gene fills in the end. The V call is TRBV5-4, the J call TRBJ2-7; D may be TRBD1 (5 bases). The CDR3 runs 14 residues. With 4 bases removed from V and 2 bases from J, the gap between germline ends came to 13 bases. Germline V gene lookup returns CDR1 SGHNT and CDR2 YYREEE (reference sequence). The part of the CDR3 DNA that was read is TGTGCCAGCAGCAGTGGAGCAGGGACCTACGAG. This codes for CASSSGAGTYE. In full, the CDR3 reads CASSSGAGTYEQYF.

The table lists this clone with many counts. The read terminates 3 residues ahead of where the CDR3 ends, so the germline J gene completes it. The chain has TRBV5-1 and TRBJ2-3, with D possibly being TRBD1 (5 bases). The CDR3 contains 14 residues. Germline CDR1 reads SGHRS; CDR2 reads YFSETQ. Trimming cost V 4 bases and J 2 bases, with 11 bases left between them. The DNA read from the CDR3 is TGCGCCAGCAGCCTGACAGACCCCACAGATACG. This gives the protein CASSLTDPTDT. The CDR3 in full is CASSLTDPTDTQYF.

This clone has ten or more counts. Incomplete CDR3 DNA: TGTGCCAGCAGCCAAGGGACAGGGGGGTACGAG. Protein product: CASSQGTGGYE. The CDR3, in full, reads CASSQGTGGYEQYF. The chain links TRBV3-1 (or the pseudogene TRBV3-2) to TRBJ2-7, with 10 bases aligning to TRBD1. Read data end 3 residues before the CDR3 end; the end is taken from the germline J gene. V dropped 1 base and J dropped 4; count of bases not matched to a gene: 1. The CDR3 spans 14 residues. Germline assignment: CDR1 LGHDT and CDR2 YNNKEL (reference sequence).

This clone showed up many times. The chain's CDR3 is CASSLGRQETQYF. The sequenced CDR3 bases are TGTGCCAGCAGCTTGGGAAGGCAAGAGACG. V is TRBV5-6 and J is TRBJ2-3; D is uncertain. The CDR3 goes on 3 residues after the read ends, and that part is filled in from the germline J gene. CDR1 is SGHDT and CDR2 is YYEEEE in the germline V gene. The CDR3 runs 13 residues.